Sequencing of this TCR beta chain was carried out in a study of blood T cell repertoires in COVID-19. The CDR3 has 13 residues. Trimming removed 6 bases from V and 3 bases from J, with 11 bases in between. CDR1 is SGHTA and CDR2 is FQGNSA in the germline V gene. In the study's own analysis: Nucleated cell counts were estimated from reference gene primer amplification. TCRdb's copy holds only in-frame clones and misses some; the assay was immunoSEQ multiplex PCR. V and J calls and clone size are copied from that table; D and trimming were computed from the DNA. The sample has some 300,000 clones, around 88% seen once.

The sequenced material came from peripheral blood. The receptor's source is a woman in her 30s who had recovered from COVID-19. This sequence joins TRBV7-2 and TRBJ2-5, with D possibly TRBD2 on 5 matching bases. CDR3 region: CASSYSVEETQYF. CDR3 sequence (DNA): TGTGCCAGCAGTTATAGCGTGGAAGAGACCCAGTACTTC.